Shown below are 19 T cell receptor beta chains from a single sample sequenced in a study of blood T cell repertoires in COVID-19. The assay was immunoSEQ multiplex PCR, and TCRdb's table has in-frame clones only and misses some. Of some 210,000 clones in the sample, around four fifths were seen once. Sequencing was carried out using PBMCs or T cells enriched from blood (not recorded which). The receptors were sampled from a man between 40 and 49 years old who had recovered from COVID-19.

The J gene is TRBJ2-2, the V gene TRBV19, with D unresolved. The V gene's germline CDR1 is LNHDA and CDR2 SQIVND (reference sequence). The CDR3 covers 13 residues. Deletions cut 9 bases from V and 4 bases from J, with 12 bases between. CDR3 in amino acids: CASGWQATGELFF. The CDR3 DNA follows: TGTGCCAGCGGGTGGCAAGCCACCGGGGAGCTGTTTTTT. The full variable domain, with the rest looked up from reference TRBV19 and TRBJ2-2, is DGGITQSPKYLFRKEGQNVTLSCEQNLNHDAMYWYRQDPGQGLRLIYYSQIVNDFQKGDIAEGYSVSREKKESFPLTVTSAQKNPTAFYLCASGWQATGELFFGEGSRLTVL.

The chain carries TRBV12-5 and TRBJ1-5; 7 bases are shared with TRBD1. The CDR3 runs 15 residues. V lost 6 bases and J lost 4; bases outside the gene matches: 9. From germline, CDR1 is LGHNT and CDR2 FRNRAP. CDR3 protein: CASGPAGTANQPQHF. The CDR3 DNA follows: TGTGCTAGTGGCCCGGCGGGGACAGCGAATCAGCCCCAGCATTTT.

The CDR3 DNA is TGTGCCAGCAGCTCCAGCCAGCGGTCTGGAAACACCATATATTTT. Translation gives CASSSSQRSGNTIYF. The chain is built from TRBV7-9 and TRBJ1-3, with D unclear. CDR1 SEHNR and CDR2 FQNEAQ come from the germline V gene (reference sequence). This CDR3 contains 15 residues. The V end lost 4 bases, the J end lost 1 base, and 11 bases lay between the germline ends.

Comments on this clone: The same CDR3 arises from other DNA sequences in this sample as well. The chain carries TRBV5-1 and TRBJ1-1, with unresolved D. V lost 2 bases and J lost 5, with 13 bases in between. The CDR3 is 14 residues long. Germline CDR1 is SGHRS and CDR2 is YFSETQ. The chain's CDR3 is CASSLEGGGTEAFF. The CDR3 bases are TGCGCCAGCAGCTTAGAGGGTGGTGGGACTGAAGCTTTCTTT.

The chain joins TRBV29-1 to TRBJ2-1; 7 nucleotides line up with TRBD1. The V and J ends lost 6 bases and 14 bases, in that order; junction bases with no gene match: 7. Germline CDR1 SQVTM, CDR2 ANQGSEA. The CDR3 is 10 residues long. The CDR3 is CSVADRLEFF. DNA of the CDR3: TGCAGCGTCGCGGACAGGTTGGAGTTCTTC.

The rearrangement links TRBV5-5 to TRBJ1-2; 8 bases match TRBD1. Germline CDR1 reads SGHKS; CDR2 reads YYEKEE (reference sequence). Trimming removed 4 bases from V and 4 bases from J; junction bases left unmatched: 9. CDR3 size: 15 residues. The CDR3 nucleotides are TGTGCCAGCAGCGTGACAGGGGACACTCCCTATGGCTACACCTTC. It specifies CASSVTGDTPYGYTF.

V usage is TRBV5-1 and J usage is TRBJ1-1; the D is unclear. Germline CDR1 is SGHRS and CDR2 is YFSETQ. The CDR3 spans 13 residues. V was trimmed by 2 bases and J by 5 bases, leaving 10 bases between them. CDR3 protein: CASSLWAWTEAFF. The CDR3 nucleotides read TGCGCCAGCAGCTTATGGGCGTGGACTGAAGCTTTCTTT. Full variable domain (rest looked up from reference TRBV5-1 and TRBJ1-1): KAGVTQTPRYLIKTRGQQVTLSCSPISGHRSVSWYQQTPGQGLQFLFEYFSETQRNKGNFPGRFSGRQFSNSRSEMNVSTLELGDSALYLCASSLWAWTEAFFGQGTRLTVV.

V usage is TRBV24-1 and J usage is TRBJ2-3, with 11 bases matching TRBD1. V was clipped by 3 bases and J by 1 base; unmatched bases: 11. This CDR3 is built from 19 residues. The germline V gene encodes CDR1 KGHDR and CDR2 SFDVKD. CDR3 nucleotide sequence: TGTGCCACCAGTGATCCGCCGGGACAGGGGGATGATGGCACAGATACGCAGTATTTT. Its translation: CATSDPPGQGDDGTDTQYF.

The chain is built from TRBV3-1 (or the pseudogene TRBV3-2) and TRBJ2-1; TRBD2 matches 12 bases. V lost 2 bases to trimming and J lost 6 bases; unmatched junction nucleotides: 11. The CDR3 covers 18 residues. Germline CDR1 LGHDT, CDR2 YNNKEL (reference sequence). The CDR3 reads CASSQRHALAGGRNEQFF. CDR3 coding DNA: TGTGCCAGCAGCCAACGTCACGCACTAGCGGGAGGTCGCAATGAGCAGTTCTTC.

This chain connects TRBV5-6 to TRBJ1-2; 10 bases are a match to TRBD1. The CDR3 has 15 residues. The trim removed 4 bases at V and 5 bases at J, leaving 8 bases unmatched. Germline values: CDR1 SGHDT, CDR2 YYEEEE. The CDR3 DNA follows: TGTGCCAGCAGCCGAGATGACAGGGGGCGATATGGCTACACCTTC. Its translation: CASSRDDRGRYGYTF.

V usage is TRBV7-6 and J usage is TRBJ2-7; the D gene is possibly TRBD2 (6 bases). This CDR3 is built from 15 residues. The ends were cut back, 1 base at V and 2 bases at J, with 12 bases in the middle. Germline-derived CDR1 and CDR2 are SGHVS and FNYEAQ. The CDR3 region has the DNA TGTGCCAGCAGCTTAGTCCGGGACTCAACCTACGAGCAGTACTTC. It yields the protein CASSLVRDSTYEQYF.

The count of this clone is one. This chain connects TRBV30 to TRBJ1-2; D ambiguous. There are 12 residues in the CDR3. Per germline, CDR1 GTSNPN and CDR2 SVGIG (reference sequence). Trimming removed 0 bases from V and 8 bases from J, with 10 bases in between. CDR3 in DNA: TGTGCCTGGAGTGTCAGAGGTCGAGGCTACACCTTC. The encoded protein is CAWSVRGRGYTF.

The CDR3 DNA is TGTGCCACCAGTGATTTGCACCAGGACAGAAGCACAGATACGCAGTATTTT. Translated: CATSDLHQDRSTDTQYF. This sequence joins TRBV24-1 and TRBJ2-3, with D perhaps matching TRBD1 (6 bases). The CDR3 is 17 amino acids. CDR1 is KGHDR, CDR2 SFDVKD, per germline. Trimming removed 0 bases from V and 0 bases from J, with 12 bases in between.

The rearrangement joins TRBV5-1 to TRBJ1-2, with 9 bases matching TRBD1. Germline CDR1 SGHRS, CDR2 YFSETQ. The CDR3 has 15 amino acids. V lost 2 bases, J lost 6 bases, and 8 bases stayed unmatched. The CDR3 is CASSLSGTGWDGYTF. The CDR3 DNA reads TGCGCCAGCAGCTTATCTGGGACAGGGTGGGATGGCTACACCTTC.

This chain uses TRBV27 with TRBJ2-7; TRBD1 matches at 7 bases. The CDR3 sequence is 16 residues long. The V gene end was trimmed by 5 bases and the J gene end by 0 bases; junction bases not matched to a gene: 10. CDR1 is MNHEY and CDR2 is SMNVEV in the germline V gene (reference sequence). The CDR3 protein is CASSPQGSLNSYEQYF. As DNA, the CDR3 is TGTGCCAGCAGTCCACAGGGGTCCTTAAACTCCTACGAGCAGTACTTC.

The rearrangement uses TRBV3-1 (or the pseudogene TRBV3-2) and TRBJ1-3; D is undetermined. Germline V gives CDR1 LGHDT, CDR2 YNNKEL (reference sequence). V gave up 4 bases and J gave up 1 base, with 11 bases separating them. This CDR3 region has 15 residues. Here the CDR3 reads CASSLRRGSGNTIYF. The CDR3 bases are TGTGCCAGCAGCCTCAGGAGAGGGTCTGGAAACACCATATATTTT.

J is TRBJ1-4 and V is TRBV30, with 11 bases matching TRBD1. The J segment lost 6 bases and the V segment lost 5 bases, leaving 11 bases of the junction unmatched. The germline V gene encodes CDR1 GTSNPN and CDR2 SVGIG (reference sequence). The CDR3 consists of 16 residues. In nucleotides, the CDR3 is TGTGCCTGGGGCCCTGGACAGGGGGCGTTTGATGAAAAACTGTTTTTT. Translation: CAWGPGQGAFDEKLFF.

The rearrangement joins TRBV30 to TRBJ2-4; D is possibly TRBD2 (6 bases). The CDR3 contains 12 residues. Per germline, CDR1 GTSNPN and CDR2 SVGIG (reference sequence). Trimming removed 4 bases at V and 10 bases at J, with 14 bases between. CDR3 nucleotide sequence: TGTGCCTGGAACGGCGGGAAAGGGATTCAGTACTTC. Its translation is CAWNGGKGIQYF. Full variable domain (missing parts from reference TRBV30 and TRBJ2-4): SQTIHQWPATLVQPVGSPLSLECTVEGTSNPNLYWYRQAAGRGLQLLFYSVGIGQISSEVPQNLSASRPQDRQFILSSKKLLLSDSGFYLCAWNGGKGIQYFGAGTRLSVL.

The chain recombines TRBV19 with TRBJ2-3, with 13 bases matching TRBD2. Trimming cost V 11 bases and J 4 bases; bases outside gene matches: 6. CDR1 is LNHDA, CDR2 SQIVND, per germline (reference sequence). This CDR3 comprises 14 residues. CDR3 bases: TGTGCCGGAATACTAGCGGGAGGGCCAGATACGCAGTATTTT. It translates to CAGILAGGPDTQYF.